This T cell receptor (beta chain) was documented in a study of T cell responses to AZD1222 COVID-19 vaccine. Generated by immunoSEQ multiplex PCR, the TCRdb table keeps only in-frame clones and is missing some. Of about 140,000 clones in the sample, 75% to 90% are singletons; the top ten hold about 1.5%. The CDR3 runs to 14 residues. CDR1 and CDR2 (germline): MNHEY, SVGAGI. V shed 2 bases, J shed 4 bases, and the junction held 4 bases outside the gene matches. The chain recombines TRBV6-5 with TRBJ1-2; 7 bases align to TRBD1. The sample here was peripheral blood, taken on day 0 of AZD1222 vaccination. The source of this sequence is an adult in good health. The CDR3 region has the DNA TGTGCCAGCAGTTACGAGACAGGGAGCTATGGCTACACCTTC. Translated, it gives CASSYETGSYGYTF.